These T cell receptor beta chains were read from a single sample in a study of cytomegalovirus exposure and HLA in healthy donors. Clones were read by immunoSEQ multiplex PCR, and TCRdb kept only the in-frame ones, dropping some. The sample includes tens of thousands of clones, around 75% of them seen just once. The source material was PBMCs. Receptors originate from a man aged 45 to 65 in good health and CMV-seropositive. CDR3s include the opening cysteine and the closing phenylalanine or tryptophan. A D gene is named only where the DNA matches it firmly. Not every row has a clone size; where given, it reads once, few, many or a size class.

j_call d_call clone_size v_call cdr3_aa cdr3_nt
TRBJ2-1 . . TRBV11-3 CASSSIGAIGNEQFF TGTGCCAGCAGCTCGATAGGGGCCATAGGCAATGAGCAGTTCTTC
TRBJ2-1 . . TRBV27 CASRGHYSYNEQFF TGTGCCAGCAGGGGACATTACTCCTACAATGAGCAGTTCTTC
TRBJ2-7 TRBD1 few TRBV6-1 CASSEAGTGSPLGQYF TGTGCCAGCAGTGAGGCCGGGACAGGGAGCCCTCTTGGGCAGTACTTC
TRBJ1-1 TRBD1 . TRBV10-3 CAISRDRVIMNTEAFF TGTGCCATCAGCCGGGACAGGGTTATAATGAACACTGAAGCTTTCTTT
TRBJ2-7 . many TRBV7-8 CASSSQGPSSYEQYF TGTGCCAGCAGCTCCCAGGGGCCCAGCTCCTACGAGCAGTACTTC
TRBJ2-1 TRBD2 . TRBV27 CASSTSGGPNFF TGTGCCAGCAGTACTAGCGGGGGGCCCAACTTCTTC
TRBJ1-5 TRBD1 . TRBV19 CASSILPRDRGGNQPQHF TGTGCCAGTAGTATACTCCCCCGGGACAGGGGGGGGAATCAGCCCCAGCATTTT
TRBJ2-1 . . TRBV7-2 CASLLGGSRHEQFF TGTGCCAGCCTCTTGGGGGGTAGCAGGCATGAGCAGTTCTTC
TRBJ1-1 . . TRBV28 CASSLELRYTEAFF TGTGCCAGCAGTTTAGAATTGCGGTACACTGAAGCTTTCTTT
TRBJ1-1 . . TRBV7-8 CASSLGLTGTYGNEAFF TGTGCCAGCAGCTTAGGGCTTACTGGGACATACGGGAATGAAGCTTTCTTT
TRBJ2-3 . once TRBV15 CATSRDLRDTDTQYF TGTGCCACCAGCAGAGATCTACGGGACACAGATACGCAGTATTTT
TRBJ2-5 . few TRBV4-1 CDSSQPGDETQYF TGCGACAGCAGCCAACCCGGGGATGAGACCCAGTACTTC
TRBJ1-2 . . TRBV5-6 CASSLSNYGYTF TGTGCCAGCAGCCTAAGCAACTATGGCTACACCTTC
TRBJ2-5 . . TRBV6-1 CASSYQGETQYF TGTGCCAGCAGTTATCAGGGGGAGACCCAGTACTTC
TRBJ1-1 . . TRBV6-5 CASSWDYNTEAFF TGTGCCAGCAGTTGGGACTACAACACTGAAGCTTTCTTT
TRBJ2-5 TRBD2 . TRBV7-2 CASRLAGGLGETQYF TGTGCCAGCAGACTAGCGGGGGGGCTAGGAGAGACCCAGTACTTC
TRBJ1-2 . . TRBV28 CASTTAGLNYGYTF TGTGCCAGCACCACGGCGGGACTCAACTATGGCTACACCTTC
TRBJ2-1 . few TRBV5-4 CASSYGQSSYNEQFF TGTGCCAGCAGCTACGGACAGAGCTCCTACAATGAGCAGTTCTTC
TRBJ1-1 . once TRBV5-4 CASSLSLFTEAFF TGTGCCAGCAGCTTATCACTGTTCACTGAAGCTTTCTTT
TRBJ1-3 TRBD1 . TRBV18 CASSPQTGDAGNTIYF TGTGCCAGCTCACCCCAGACAGGGGACGCTGGAAACACCATATATTTT
TRBJ2-7 TRBD1 . TRBV4-1 CASSQGHTGARSEQYF TGCGCCAGCAGCCAGGGCCATACAGGGGCTCGGAGCGAGCAGTACTTC
TRBJ1-6 . . TRBV16 CASSPPGFALHF TGTGCCAGCAGCCCCCCCGGGTTTGCCCTCCACTTT
TRBJ2-7 . few TRBV18 CASSRFGREDEQYF TGTGCCAGCTCACGTTTCGGGAGAGAGGACGAGCAGTACTTC
TRBJ1-4 . . TRBV28 CASSTPGAALGKLFF TGTGCCAGCAGTACACCAGGGGCCGCATTGGGAAAACTGTTTTTT
TRBJ1-3 TRBD1 . TRBV6-5 CASRPDRGLGNTIYF TGTGCCAGCAGGCCCGACAGGGGGCTCGGAAACACCATATATTTT
TRBJ1-1 . few TRBV30 CDCGRTENTEAFF TGTGACTGCGGCCGTACAGAGAACACTGAAGCTTTCTTT
TRBJ2-1 TRBD2 . TRBV2 CASSGTRNEQFF TGTGCCAGCAGTGGGACTAGAAATGAGCAGTTCTTC
TRBJ2-6 TRBD1 . TRBV7-3 CASSWIRGQGASNGANVLTF TGTGCCAGCAGCTGGATTAGGGGACAGGGGGCGAGTAATGGGGCCAACGTCCTGACTTTC
TRBJ2-7 TRBD1 . TRBV6-6 CASSTRQGLDEQYF TGTGCCAGCAGTACGCGACAGGGTTTAGACGAGCAGTACTTC
TRBJ2-7 TRBD1 . TRBV5-4 CASSTDRAVYEQYF TGTGCCAGCAGCACGGACAGGGCGGTCTACGAGCAGTACTTC
TRBJ1-2 . . TRBV18 CASSTTATGYGYTF TGTGCCAGCTCAACGACCGCCACAGGGTATGGCTACACCTTC
TRBJ2-1 . once TRBV2 CASKANEQFF TGTGCCAGCAAAGCCAATGAGCAGTTCTTC
TRBJ2-7 TRBD1 . TRBV19 CASSSGQGVTYEQYF TGTGCCAGCTCCTCGGGACAGGGGGTTACCTACGAGCAGTACTTC
TRBJ1-5 . . TRBV2 CASSASRGNGAQPQHF TGTGCCAGCAGTGCCAGCAGGGGTAATGGGGCTCAGCCCCAGCATTTT
TRBJ1-1 . . TRBV29-1 CSVVSSLTVNTEAFF TGCAGCGTTGTTAGCTCTCTGACAGTGAACACTGAAGCTTTCTTT
TRBJ2-5 TRBD1 . TRBV18 CASSPPTGGLKTQYF TGTGCCAGCTCACCACCGACAGGGGGTCTAAAGACCCAGTACTTC
TRBJ2-7 . . TRBV27 CASSLTGTYSSEQYF TGTGCCAGCAGTTTAACCGGGACATACTCCTCCGAGCAGTACTTT
TRBJ1-5 TRBD1 few TRBV30 CAWTSQGAFGQPQHF TGTGCCTGGACTAGCCAGGGGGCTTTCGGTCAGCCCCAGCATTTT
TRBJ1-2 TRBD1 once TRBV7-9 CASGTGGINYGYTF TGTGCCAGCGGGACAGGGGGTATTAACTATGGCTACACCTTC
TRBJ1-1 . once TRBV7-8 CASSLQGLLNTEAFF TGTGCCAGCAGCTTACAGGGGTTACTGAACACTGAAGCTTTCTTT
TRBJ2-7 . . TRBV7-6 CASSYVPGAEQYF TGTGCCAGCAGTTACGTGCCTGGGGCCGAGCAGTACTTC
TRBJ2-5 . . TRBV7-7 CASSRYRGGRGETQYF TGTGCTAGCAGCCGGTACAGGGGGGGCCGAGGGGAGACCCAGTACTTC
TRBJ2-7 TRBD2 . TRBV19 CASSIRTGGTYEQYF TGTGCCAGTAGTATTAGAACGGGAGGGACCTACGAGCAGTACTTC
TRBJ1-4 . . TRBV14 CASSQTRVSNEKLFF TGTGCCAGCAGCCAGACCCGGGTTTCTAATGAAAAACTGTTTTTT
TRBJ2-7 . . TRBV29-1 CSVEENSREQYF TGCAGCGTTGAAGAAAATAGCCGCGAGCAGTACTTC
TRBJ2-1 . . TRBV21-1 CASSKDKPGLAGDTYNEQFF TGTGCCAGCAGCAAGGACAAACCGGGACTAGCGGGAGATACCTACAATGAGCAGTTCTTC
TRBJ1-1 TRBD1 . TRBV27 CASSPRTGGMNTEAFF TGTGCCAGCAGTCCCCGGACAGGGGGGATGAACACTGAAGCTTTCTTT
TRBJ2-3 TRBD2 . TRBV7-9 CAAGLEYTDTQYF TGTGCCGCGGGACTAGAATACACAGATACGCAGTATTTT